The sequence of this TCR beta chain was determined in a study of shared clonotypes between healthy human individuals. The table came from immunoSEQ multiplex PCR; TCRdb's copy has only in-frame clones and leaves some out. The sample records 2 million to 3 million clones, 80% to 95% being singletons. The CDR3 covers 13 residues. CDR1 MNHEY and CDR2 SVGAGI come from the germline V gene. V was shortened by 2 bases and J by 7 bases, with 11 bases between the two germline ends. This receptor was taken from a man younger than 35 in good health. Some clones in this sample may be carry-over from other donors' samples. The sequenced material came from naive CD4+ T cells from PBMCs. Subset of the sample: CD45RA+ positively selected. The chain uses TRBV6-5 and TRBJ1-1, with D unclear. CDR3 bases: TGTGCCAGCAGTTACGATCCGGGGAATGAAGCTTTCTTT. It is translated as CASSYDPGNEAFF.